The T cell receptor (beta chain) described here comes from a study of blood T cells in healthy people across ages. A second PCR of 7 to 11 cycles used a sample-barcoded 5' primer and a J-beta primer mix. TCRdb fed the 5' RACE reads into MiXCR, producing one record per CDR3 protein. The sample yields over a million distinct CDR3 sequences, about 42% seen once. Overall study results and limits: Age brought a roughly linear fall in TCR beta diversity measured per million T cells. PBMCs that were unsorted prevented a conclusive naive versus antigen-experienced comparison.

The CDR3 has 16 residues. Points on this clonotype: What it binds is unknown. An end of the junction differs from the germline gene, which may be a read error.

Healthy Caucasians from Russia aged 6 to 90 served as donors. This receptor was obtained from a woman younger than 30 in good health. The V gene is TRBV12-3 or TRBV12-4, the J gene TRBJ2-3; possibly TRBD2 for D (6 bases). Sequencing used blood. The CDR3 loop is CASTSVAERNTDTRYF. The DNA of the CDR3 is TGTGCCAGCACCTCGGTAGCGGAGAGGAACACAGATACGCGGTATTTT.